This T cell receptor (beta chain) was observed in a study of cytomegalovirus exposure and HLA in healthy donors. General study results and limits: Three chains tied to CMV proved CMV antigen-specific in vitro.

This clone was detected a few times. Antigen: not known. Profiled with immunoSEQ multiplex PCR; TCRdb holds only in-frame clones, not every one. Of about 140,000 clones listed, roughly nine tenths are singletons. V was shortened by 2 bases and J by 6 bases, with 14 bases between the two germline ends. Germline V gene lookup returns CDR1 SNHLY and CDR2 FYNNEI. The CDR3 extends over 15 amino acids. V usage is TRBV2 and J usage is TRBJ1-5; D gene ambiguous. This sequence was found in a man aged 18-30 years in good health and CMV-seronegative. Sequencing used PBMCs. In nucleotides, the CDR3 is TGTGCCAGCAGTGAAAGCGCCCTCCGGGGTCAGCCCCAGCATTTT. It translates to CASSESALRGQPQHF.